This TCR beta chain was documented in a study of CD8 T cells in Susac syndrome. It was with random hexamers that roughly 0.5 to 1 ug RNA was reverse transcribed. Multiplex immunoSEQ PCR targeted 54 Vbeta and 13 Jbeta TCR beta segments. TCRdb itself ran the immunoSEQ multiplex PCR reads through MiXCR, one entry per CDR3 protein. The table includes a few hundred thousand distinct CDR3 sequences, approximately 89% detected once. The T cells that were sequenced for TCR beta were CD8+ and CD4+ cells from blood. TEMRA cells were FACS-enriched and CD8+ and CD4+ T cells negatively isolated. Study conclusions and caveats: The study recognized that its TCR sequencing and HLA analysis covered a relatively small number of individuals.

The CDR3 sequence is 17 residues long. Germline CDR1 reads SGHRS; CDR2 reads YFSETQ. Trimming removed 0 bases from V and 3 bases from J; junction bases left unmatched: 8. In regard to this clonotype: Its specificity is unknown.

The J gene is TRBJ2-3, the V gene TRBV5-1; 9 nucleotides align to TRBD1. The sequence was collected from a human donor with multiple sclerosis. Sample: CD8+ T cells from PBMCs. CDR3 sequence: CASSLALGTGTTDTQYF. The CDR3 nucleotides are TGCGCCAGCAGCTTGGCCCTCGGGACAGGGACTACAGATACGCAGTATTTT.